The rows below give T cell receptor beta chains drawn from one sample of a study of blood T cell repertoires in COVID-19. The protocol was immunoSEQ multiplex PCR, while the TCRdb copy is restricted to in-frame clones and leaves out a portion. Here the sample spans approximately 500,000 clones, 80% to 90% being singletons. The source material was peripheral blood. The receptors here all came from a human donor in a cohort sampled during active COVID-19. The CDR3 runs from the conserved cysteine through the conserved F or W. A D gene is named only where the DNA matches it firmly. Where a row states a size, it is once, few, many or the class of an expanded clone; other rows omit it.

>13|TRBJ1-1|NA|NA|TRBV29-1
CSVEFQAYTEAFF
TGCAGCGTTGAATTCCAGGCTTACACTGAAGCTTTCTTT
>14|TRBJ2-6|once|NA|TRBV11-2
CASSPRQGANVLTF
TGTGCCAGCAGCCCTCGTCAGGGGGCCAACGTCCTGACTTTC
>14|TRBJ1-6|once|TRBD1|TRBV9
CASTKTGGYSPLHF
TGTGCCAGCACCAAGACAGGGGGCTATTCACCCCTCCACTTT
>14|TRBJ2-3|NA|TRBD2|TRBV6-5
CASRIAGVRDTQYF
TGTGCCAGCAGAATAGCGGGAGTTCGAGATACGCAGTATTTT
>15|TRBJ1-2|once|TRBD1|TRBV5-1
CASSLRDRGSSGYTF
TGCGCCAGCAGCCTCCGGGACAGGGGGTCTAGTGGCTACACCTTC
>18|TRBJ2-5|NA|TRBD2|TRBV7-2
CASSFRSGLAGGGETQYF
TGTGCCAGCAGCTTCAGATCGGGACTAGCGGGAGGAGGAGAGACCCAGTACTTC
>14|TRBJ2-7|NA|TRBD1|TRBV23-1
CASTRYRGRYEQYF
TGCGCCAGCACCCGATACAGGGGTCGCTACGAGCAGTACTTC
>16|TRBJ2-7|NA|TRBD2|TRBV5-1
CASSLVGGRAVYEQYF
TGCGCCAGCAGCTTGGTTGGCGGGAGGGCCGTTTACGAGCAGTACTTC
>15|TRBJ1-1|NA|TRBD1|TRBV6-1
CASSEGIQGTTEAFF
TGTGCCAGCAGTGAAGGGATACAGGGGACCACTGAAGCTTTCTTT
>12|TRBJ2-3|NA|NA|TRBV11-2
CASSLDMDTQYF
TGTGCCAGCAGCTTAGATATGGATACGCAGTATTTT
>14|TRBJ2-2|few|TRBD1|TRBV28
CAGGDRAPLGELFF
TGTGCCGGGGGAGACAGGGCCCCTCTCGGGGAGCTGTTTTTT
>16|TRBJ2-2|NA|TRBD1|TRBV11-2
CASRKPGQGVTGELFF
TGTGCCAGCCGAAAACCGGGACAGGGGGTTACCGGGGAGCTGTTTTTT
>17|TRBJ2-3|NA|TRBD2|TRBV3-1/TRBV3-2
CASSQDLAGGRTDTQYF
TGTGCCAGCAGCCAAGATCTAGCGGGAGGTCGCACAGATACGCAGTATTTT
>16|TRBJ2-5|NA|TRBD2|TRBV5-1
CASSTRTSGTEETQYF
TGCGCCAGCAGCACCCGGACTAGCGGGACGGAAGAGACCCAGTACTTC
>14|TRBJ2-7|NA|TRBD2|TRBV10-3
CATGTSGISYEQYF
TGTGCCACCGGGACTAGCGGGATCTCCTACGAGCAGTACTTC
>13|TRBJ2-7|NA|NA|TRBV12-5
CASGSGHGYEQYF
TGTGCTAGTGGTTCGGGACACGGCTACGAGCAGTACTTC
>16|TRBJ1-4|NA|TRBD1|TRBV5-1
CASSLEPQGKGEKLFF
TGCGCCAGCAGCTTGGAGCCACAGGGGAAAGGTGAAAAACTGTTTTTT
>15|TRBJ2-7|NA|NA|TRBV7-3
CASSPRGGGSYEQYF
TGTGCCAGCAGCCCCAGAGGTGGAGGATCCTACGAGCAGTACTTC
>13|TRBJ1-1|NA|NA|TRBV20-1
CSASQAAGLEAFF
TGCAGTGCTAGTCAAGCCGCAGGTCTTGAAGCTTTCTTT
>16|TRBJ1-3|NA|NA|TRBV3-1/TRBV3-2
CASSPQSPTTGAPGYF
TGTGCCAGCAGCCCACAGTCCCCGACCACGGGAGCCCCCGGATATTTT
>16|TRBJ1-6|few|NA|TRBV19
CASQITGVSGNSPLHF
TGTGCCAGTCAGATTACGGGGGTGAGCGGTAATTCACCCCTCCACTTT
>11|TRBJ2-1|once|NA|TRBV11-3
CASSLEAEQFF
TGTGCCAGCAGCTTAGAAGCGGAGCAGTTCTTC
>14|TRBJ1-1|NA|TRBD1|TRBV7-2
CASRPGQGNTEAFF
TGTGCCAGCAGGCCAGGACAGGGCAACACTGAAGCTTTCTTT
>15|TRBJ2-7|NA|TRBD2|TRBV6-2/TRBV6-3
CASSRKAGGSYEQYF
TGTGCCAGCAGTCGGAAAGCGGGGGGATCCTACGAGCAGTACTTC
>15|TRBJ1-1|NA|TRBD1|TRBV9
CASTRQGAGDTEAFF
TGTGCCAGCACCCGACAGGGGGCGGGCGACACTGAAGCTTTCTTT
>16|TRBJ2-7|NA|TRBD2|TRBV28
CASSPPPTGGAYEQYF
TGTGCCAGCAGTCCCCCCCCAACGGGAGGCGCCTACGAGCAGTACTTC
>16|TRBJ2-5|NA|NA|TRBV20-1
CSASPAKPSAKETQYF
TGCAGTGCTAGTCCCGCAAAGCCTAGCGCCAAAGAGACCCAGTACTTC
>15|TRBJ2-2|NA|TRBD1|TRBV4-3
CASSQDGTGAGELFF
TGCGCCAGCAGCCAAGACGGGACAGGGGCCGGGGAGCTGTTTTTT
>14|TRBJ2-1|NA|TRBD2|TRBV11-2
CASSLEPSGFEQFF
TGTGCCAGCAGCTTAGAGCCTAGCGGGTTTGAGCAGTTCTTC
>13|TRBJ2-7|once|NA|TRBV6-5
CASRLDWSYEQYF
TGTGCCAGCAGGCTGGACTGGTCCTACGAGCAGTACTTC
>15|TRBJ1-3|NA|NA|TRBV6-6
CASSNLENPGNTIYF
TGTGCCAGCAGTAATCTGGAGAACCCCGGAAACACCATATATTTT
>10|TRBJ2-7|few|NA|TRBV7-8
CASSLYEQYF
TGTGCCAGCAGTCTCTACGAGCAGTACTTC
>14|TRBJ1-1|many|TRBD1|TRBV7-9
CASSHTGAGGEAFF
TGTGCCAGCAGCCACACAGGGGCGGGGGGTGAAGCTTTCTTT
>16|TRBJ1-4|NA|NA|TRBV7-2
CASSWVLGSFNEKLFF
TGTGCCAGCAGCTGGGTCCTCGGGAGCTTTAATGAAAAACTGTTTTTT
>14|TRBJ1-1|NA|TRBD1|TRBV5-1
CASSKTGGNTEAFF
TGCGCCAGCAGTAAGACAGGGGGGAACACTGAAGCTTTCTTT
>15|TRBJ2-1|NA|TRBD1|TRBV4-2
CASSQDGTGSTEQFF
TGTGCCAGCAGCCAAGATGGGACAGGGTCAACTGAGCAGTTCTTC
>15|TRBJ1-5|once|NA|TRBV3-1/TRBV3-2
CASTQGVGEYQPQHF
TGTGCCAGCACCCAAGGTGTGGGAGAGTACCAGCCCCAGCATTTT
>15|TRBJ2-2|NA|TRBD1|TRBV5-1
CASSLGQGNTGELFF
TGCGCCAGCAGCCTGGGACAGGGGAACACCGGGGAGCTGTTTTTT
>15|TRBJ2-7|NA|TRBD1|TRBV5-1
CASSLDWTGTYEQYF
TGCGCCAGCAGCTTGGACTGGACAGGGACCTACGAGCAGTACTTC
>13|TRBJ2-5|NA|TRBD2|TRBV29-1
CSTRELAGETQYF
TGCAGCACAAGGGAACTAGCGGGAGAGACCCAGTACTTC
>15|TRBJ1-3|NA|NA|TRBV7-3
CASSLSPGSGNTIYF
TGTGCCAGCAGCTTAAGCCCAGGGTCTGGAAACACCATATATTTT
>16|TRBJ2-1|NA|TRBD2|TRBV5-5
CASSPLAGGEGDEQFF
TGTGCCAGCAGCCCCTTAGCGGGAGGGGAGGGAGATGAGCAGTTCTTC
>18|TRBJ1-5|NA|TRBD1|TRBV19
CASSIESQGIKSNQPQHF
TGTGCCAGTAGTATTGAATCACAGGGGATCAAAAGCAATCAGCCCCAGCATTTT
>16|TRBJ2-1|once|NA|TRBV7-3
CASSSTAGSSYNEQFF
TGTGCCAGCAGCTCTACAGCGGGTAGCTCCTACAATGAGCAGTTCTTC
>13|TRBJ2-6|NA|NA|TRBV30
CAWSVQGANVLTF
TGTGCCTGGAGTGTTCAGGGGGCCAACGTCCTGACTTTC